The present TCR beta chain was sequenced within a study of vaccination effects on CD4 cells after COVID-19. The study's findings and limits: Clones induced by infection and by vaccine showed marked clonal contraction late after vaccination.

From germline, CDR1 is LGHDT and CDR2 YNNKEL (reference sequence). The CDR3 is 15 amino acids. Trimming shortened V by 1 base and J by 7 bases, and 14 bases separated the two germline ends. TCRdb's copy holds only in-frame clones and misses some; the assay was immunoSEQ multiplex PCR. Of fewer than 10,000 clones in the sample, about four fifths were seen once. A note on this clone: Its antigen is currently unknown.

CD4+ T cells specific for antigen were expanded with viral peptide pools by the ViraFEST assay before sequencing. The culture ran for roughly 10 days before CD4+ T cells were isolated. Cells had half their medium changed to IL-2 medium on days 3 and 7. The receptor was derived from a human donor who received a COVID-19 vaccine. The material sequenced was CD4+ T cells from PBMCs cultured with HCoV-229E spike peptides, taken before COVID-19 vaccination. The chain is built from TRBV3-1 (or the pseudogene TRBV3-2) and TRBJ1-5; unclear D gene. The CDR3 DNA reads TGTGCCAGCAGCCAAGGCTCGGAGCCCAGACAGCCCCAGCATTTT. Its translation is CASSQGSEPRQPQHF.